The sequence of this T cell receptor beta chain was determined in a study of blood T cell repertoires in COVID-19. The wider study: There were acute and convalescent COVID-19 samples, and they came from the United States, Italy and Spain.

Germline CDR1 is SNHLY and CDR2 is FYNNEI. V lost 6 bases to trimming and J lost 4 bases; unmatched junction nucleotides: 6. This CDR3 region has 14 residues. Clones were read by immunoSEQ multiplex PCR, and TCRdb kept only the in-frame ones, dropping some. The sample yields approximately 230,000 clones, roughly four fifths seen once. Participants had their cohort set by participant-reported clinical history. J is TRBJ1-1 and V is TRBV2; 9 nucleotides align to TRBD1. Input material: PBMCs or T cells enriched from blood (not recorded which). The TCR comes from a man in his forties or fifties who had recovered from COVID-19. CDR3 sequence: CASRRDRVPTEAFF. The CDR3 DNA follows: TGTGCCAGCAGGAGGGACAGGGTCCCCACTGAAGCTTTCTTT.